This T cell receptor (beta chain) was sequenced for a study of low-dose radiotherapy and immunotherapy resistance in tumors. At the level of the study: Cohort 1 was given 0.5 Gy per fraction every 2 weeks, for 6.5 Gy total. Participants in Cohort 2 were given 1 Gy per fraction every two weeks, for 13 Gy over 26 weeks. One day prior to radiation and immunotherapy, intravenous cyclophosphamide at 200 mg/m2 was given, repeated every two weeks.

As for time point: after trial treatment. The sample's treatment: LDRT plus nivolumab, ipilimumab, low-dose cyclophosphamide and aspirin (RACIN trial). First-strand cDNA relied on TRAV- and TRBV-specific primers spanning alpha and beta chains. Over around 19 PCR cycles, TCRs were amplified from a constant-region primer and V-primer adapter. One entry per CDR3 protein, called by TCRdb with MiXCR from the reads. The profile covers roughly 95,000 distinct CDR3 sequences, with 20% to 25% appearing a single time and about 13% taken by the ten largest. The CDR3 is 13 amino acids. Per the germline V gene, CDR1 is SQVTM and CDR2 is ANQGSEA. V trimming: 6 bases; J trimming: 6 bases; junction bases outside the gene matches: 5. The sample holds many counts of this clonotype.

This specimen was PBMCs, taken after low-dose radiotherapy plus immunotherapy. V usage is TRBV29-1 and J usage is TRBJ2-7, with 13 nucleotides matching TRBD2. The receptor's source is a female donor with ovarian cancer. In DNA form, the CDR3 reads TGCAGCGTCCGACTAGCGGGAGGATCCGAGCAGTACTTC. Its protein is CSVRLAGGSEQYF.